This T cell receptor (beta chain) was captured by sequencing in a study of regulatory T cells in long-lasting Graves disease. Overall study results and limits: Between persistent patients, fewer than 3,500 public clonotypes were shared, exceeding the 966 shared between new patients. Newly diagnosed Graves' patients had higher TCR diversity than persistent ones. Persistent disease was associated with favored TRBV28 usage and with favored use of TRBJ1-2 and TRBJ2-5.

Both iRepertoire HTBI primers and Arm-PCR of CDR3 regions were used to build the TCR beta libraries. TCRdb itself ran the multiplex PCR reads through MiXCR, one entry per CDR3 protein. The sample yields over 650,000 distinct CDR3 sequences, 30% seen once. This clonotype showed up just a few times. As yet, its antigen is unknown. Specified time point: persistent/refractory GD, antithyroid drugs over 5 years with positive TRAb. The TCR library was made from RNA extracted from PBMCs. Germline lookup yields CDR1 MNHNS and CDR2 SASEGT. This CDR3 region has 13 residues. Trimming pared 5 bases from V and 8 bases from J, leaving 15 bases between.

The chain employs TRBV6-1 and TRBJ1-2; the D gene is possibly TRBD1 (6 bases). This sequence was found in a female donor with Graves disease. Sequencing used peripheral blood mononuclear cells (PBMCs), obtained when the disease was refractory, from a patient treated with antithyroid drugs. The CDR3: CASSKTGLRGYTF. The CDR3 region has the DNA TGTGCCAGCAGTAAAACAGGGTTGCGGGGCTACACCTTC.